The clone carrying this T cell receptor (beta chain) was seen once. How the authors handled the data: Amplification from reference gene primers served as the basis for estimated nucleated cell counts. Method: immunoSEQ multiplex PCR; TCRdb's copy keeps in-frame clones and lacks some. That table gives V, J and clone size, and the DNA gave D and trimming. Seen here are under 130,000 clones, over 75% observed once, and the top ten hold 20% to 25%. The record originates from a study of blood T cell repertoires in COVID-19. Overall study context: Whether acute or convalescent, the COVID-19 samples came from the United States, Italy and Spain. Sample material is recorded as cDNA or gDNA derived from T cells, B-cell-depleted T cells, or PBMCs.

This CDR3 has 17 residues. From germline, CDR1 is MNHNS and CDR2 SASEGT. Trimming removed 1 base at V and 4 bases at J, with 19 bases between. The specimen was peripheral blood. V is TRBV6-1 and J is TRBJ1-1; D is perhaps TRBD1 (6 bases). The source is a man between 70 and 80 years old with active or convalescent COVID-19. This CDR3 reads CASSEGVRNRGGTEAFF. DNA of the CDR3: TGTGCCAGCAGTGAAGGGGTCAGAAACAGAGGGGGCACTGAAGCTTTCTTT.